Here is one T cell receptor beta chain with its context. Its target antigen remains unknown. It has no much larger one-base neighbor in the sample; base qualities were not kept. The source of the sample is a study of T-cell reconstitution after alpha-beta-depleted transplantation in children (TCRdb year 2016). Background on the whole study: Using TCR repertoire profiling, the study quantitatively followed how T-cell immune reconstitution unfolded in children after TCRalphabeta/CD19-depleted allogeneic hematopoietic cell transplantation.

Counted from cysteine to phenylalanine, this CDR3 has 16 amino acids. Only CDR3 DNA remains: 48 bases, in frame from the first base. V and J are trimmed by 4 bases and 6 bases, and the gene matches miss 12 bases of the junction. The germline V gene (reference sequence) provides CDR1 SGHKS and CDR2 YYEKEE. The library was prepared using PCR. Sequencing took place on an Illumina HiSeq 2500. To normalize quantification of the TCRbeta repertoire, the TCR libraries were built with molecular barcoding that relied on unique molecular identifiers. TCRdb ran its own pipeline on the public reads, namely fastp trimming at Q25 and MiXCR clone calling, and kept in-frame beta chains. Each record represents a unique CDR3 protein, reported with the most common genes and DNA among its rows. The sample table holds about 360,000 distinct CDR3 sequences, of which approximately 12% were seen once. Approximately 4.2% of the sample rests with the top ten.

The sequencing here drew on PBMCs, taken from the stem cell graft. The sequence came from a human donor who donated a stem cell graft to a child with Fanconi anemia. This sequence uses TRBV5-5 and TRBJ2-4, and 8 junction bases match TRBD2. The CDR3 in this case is CASSARTGGYGNIQYF. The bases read TGTGCCAGCAGCGCGCGGACGGGAGGGTATGGAAACATTCAGTACTTC.